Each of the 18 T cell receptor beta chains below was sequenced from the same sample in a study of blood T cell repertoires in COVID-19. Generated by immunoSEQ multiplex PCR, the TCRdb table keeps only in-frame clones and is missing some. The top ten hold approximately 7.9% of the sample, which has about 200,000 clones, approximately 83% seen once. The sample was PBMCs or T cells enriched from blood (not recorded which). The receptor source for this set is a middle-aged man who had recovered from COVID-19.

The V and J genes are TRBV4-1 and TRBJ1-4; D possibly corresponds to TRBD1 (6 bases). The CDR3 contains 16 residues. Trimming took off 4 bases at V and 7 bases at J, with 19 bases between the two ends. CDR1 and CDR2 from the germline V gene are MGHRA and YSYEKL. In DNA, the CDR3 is TGCGCCAGCAGCCGCACTAACAGGGTAGATGCTGAAAAACTGTTTTTT. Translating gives CASSRTNRVDAEKLFF.

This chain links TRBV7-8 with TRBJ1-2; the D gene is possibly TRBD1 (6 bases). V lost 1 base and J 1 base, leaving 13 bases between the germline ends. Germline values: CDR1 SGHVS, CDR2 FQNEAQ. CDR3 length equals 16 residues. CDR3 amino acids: CASSLGRGQINYGYTF. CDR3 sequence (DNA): TGTGCCAGCAGCTTAGGAAGAGGACAGATTAACTATGGCTACACCTTC.

CDR3 DNA sequence: TGCGCCAGCAGCCAAGATCTCAGGTTAGAGACCCAGTACTTC. Residues: CASSQDLRLETQYF. This chain uses TRBV4-1 with TRBJ2-5; D ambiguous. The CDR3 runs to 14 residues. Trimming shortened V by 0 bases and J by 4 bases, and 9 bases separated the two germline ends. Germline CDR1 MGHRA, CDR2 YSYEKL.

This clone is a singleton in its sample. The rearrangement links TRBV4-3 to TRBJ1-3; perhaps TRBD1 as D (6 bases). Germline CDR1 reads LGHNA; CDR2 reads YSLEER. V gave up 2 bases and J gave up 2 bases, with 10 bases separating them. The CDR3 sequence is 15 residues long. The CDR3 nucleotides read TGCGCCAGCAGCCAACCCCAGGGGACTGGAAACACCATATATTTT. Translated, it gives CASSQPQGTGNTIYF.

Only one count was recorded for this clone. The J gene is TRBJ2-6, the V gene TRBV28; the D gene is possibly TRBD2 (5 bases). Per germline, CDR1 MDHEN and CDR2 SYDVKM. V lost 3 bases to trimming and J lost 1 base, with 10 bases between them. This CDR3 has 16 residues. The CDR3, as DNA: TGTGCCAGCAGTTTCGGGGTAGGGTCTGGGGCCAACGTCCTGACTTTC. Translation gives CASSFGVGSGANVLTF. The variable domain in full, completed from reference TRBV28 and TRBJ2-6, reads DVKVTQSSRYLVKRTGEKVFLECVQDMDHENMFWYRQDPGLGLRLIYFSYDVKMKEKGDIPEGYSVSREKKERFSLILESASTNQTSMYLCASSFGVGSGANVLTFGAGSRLTVL.

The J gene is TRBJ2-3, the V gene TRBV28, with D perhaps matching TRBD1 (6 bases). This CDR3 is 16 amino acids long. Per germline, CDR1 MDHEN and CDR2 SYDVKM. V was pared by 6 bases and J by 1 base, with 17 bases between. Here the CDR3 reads CASSPQGPSGTDTQYF. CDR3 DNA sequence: TGTGCCAGCAGCCCTCAGGGGCCGTCTGGCACAGATACGCAGTATTTT.

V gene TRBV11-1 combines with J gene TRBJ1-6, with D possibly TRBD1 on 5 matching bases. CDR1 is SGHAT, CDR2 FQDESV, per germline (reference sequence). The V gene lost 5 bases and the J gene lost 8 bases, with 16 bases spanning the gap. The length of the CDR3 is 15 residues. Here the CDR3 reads CASSQRETEYSPLHF. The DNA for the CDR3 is TGTGCCAGCAGCCAACGGGAGACAGAATATTCACCCCTCCACTTT.

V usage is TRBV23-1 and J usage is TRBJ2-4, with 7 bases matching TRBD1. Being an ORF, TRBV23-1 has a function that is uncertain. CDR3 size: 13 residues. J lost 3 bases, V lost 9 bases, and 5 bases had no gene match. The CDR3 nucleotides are TGCGCCAGACTAACAGGGGACAAAAACATTCAGTACTTC. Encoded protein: CARLTGDKNIQYF.

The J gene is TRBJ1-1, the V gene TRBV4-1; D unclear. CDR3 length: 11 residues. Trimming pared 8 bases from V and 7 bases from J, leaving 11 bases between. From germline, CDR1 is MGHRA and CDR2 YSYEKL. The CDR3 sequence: CASLGEDEAFF. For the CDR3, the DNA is TGCGCCAGCCTCGGGGAGGATGAAGCTTTCTTT.

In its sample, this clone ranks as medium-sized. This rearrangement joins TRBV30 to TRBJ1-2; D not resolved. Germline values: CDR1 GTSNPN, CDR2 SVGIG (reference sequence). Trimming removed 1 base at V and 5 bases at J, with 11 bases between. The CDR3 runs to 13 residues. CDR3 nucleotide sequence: TGTGCCTGGAGTGCCTCGGGGTTGTATGGCTACACCTTC. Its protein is CAWSASGLYGYTF. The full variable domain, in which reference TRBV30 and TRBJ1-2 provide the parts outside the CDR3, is SQTIHQWPATLVQPVGSPLSLECTVEGTSNPNLYWYRQAAGRGLQLLFYSVGIGQISSEVPQNLSASRPQDRQFILSSKKLLLSDSGFYLCAWSASGLYGYTFGSGTRLTVV.

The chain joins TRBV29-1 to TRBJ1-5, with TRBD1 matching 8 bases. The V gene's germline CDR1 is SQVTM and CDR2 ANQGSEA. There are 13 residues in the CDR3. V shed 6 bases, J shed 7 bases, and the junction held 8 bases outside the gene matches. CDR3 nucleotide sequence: TGCAGCGTAGCTACAGGGGGATCGCAGCCCCAGCATTTT. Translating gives CSVATGGSQPQHF.

The CDR3 coding sequence is TGTGCCAGCAGCTCCCCTAGCGGGGGGGTCTACAATGAGCAGTTCTTC. It translates to CASSSPSGGVYNEQFF. The chain uses TRBV7-2 and TRBJ2-1; 12 bases match TRBD2. Germline trimming cut 4 bases from V and 3 bases from J; bases unmatched to any gene: 4. CDR3 length: 16 amino acids. Looked up from germline, CDR1 is SGHTA and CDR2 is FQGNSA.

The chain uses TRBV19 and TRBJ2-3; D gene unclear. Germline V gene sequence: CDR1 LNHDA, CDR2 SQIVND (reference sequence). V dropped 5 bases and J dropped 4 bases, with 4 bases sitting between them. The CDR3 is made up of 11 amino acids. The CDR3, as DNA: TGTGCCAGTAGTTCAGCAGATACGCAGTATTTT. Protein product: CASSSADTQYF.

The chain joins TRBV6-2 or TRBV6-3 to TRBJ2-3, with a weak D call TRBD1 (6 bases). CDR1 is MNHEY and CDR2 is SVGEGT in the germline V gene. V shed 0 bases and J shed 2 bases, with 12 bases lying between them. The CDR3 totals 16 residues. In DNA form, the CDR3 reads TGTGCCAGCAGTTACTCGAGGGGGAGTTACACAGATACGCAGTATTTT. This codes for CASSYSRGSYTDTQYF.

CDR3 amino acids: CASSVVDTQYF. The CDR3 DNA reads TGTGCCAGCTCTGTAGTAGATACGCAGTATTTT. The chain uses TRBV18 and TRBJ2-3; D gene unclear. Looked up from germline, CDR1 is KGHSH and CDR2 is LQKENI. The CDR3 covers 11 residues. V lost 6 bases, J lost 5 bases, and 6 bases lay in between.

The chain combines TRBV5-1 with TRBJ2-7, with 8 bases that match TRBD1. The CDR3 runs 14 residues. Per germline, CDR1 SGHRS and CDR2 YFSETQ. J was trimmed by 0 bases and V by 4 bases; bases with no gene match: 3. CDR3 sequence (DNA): TGCGCCAGCAGCCGGACAGGGAGCTCCTACGAGCAGTACTTC. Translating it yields CASSRTGSSYEQYF.

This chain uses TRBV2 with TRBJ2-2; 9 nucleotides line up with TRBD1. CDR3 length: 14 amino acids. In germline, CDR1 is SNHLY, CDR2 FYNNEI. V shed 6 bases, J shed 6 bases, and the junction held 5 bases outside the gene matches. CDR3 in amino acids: CASRAQGAPGELFF. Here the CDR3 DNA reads TGTGCCAGCAGAGCACAGGGGGCGCCCGGGGAGCTGTTTTTT.

Here the CDR3 reads CASSLVTSGPGETQYF. In nucleotides, the CDR3 is TGTGCCAGCAGTTTAGTCACTAGCGGGCCGGGAGAGACCCAGTACTTC. The rearrangement links TRBV27 to TRBJ2-5, with TRBD2 matching 9 bases. The length of the CDR3 is 16 residues. CDR1 and CDR2 (germline): MNHEY, SMNVEV (reference sequence). V shed 2 bases, J shed 4 bases, and the junction held 8 bases outside the gene matches.